This record looks at one T cell receptor beta chain sequence and its context. With a much larger clone just one base away, this may be a read error. PCR was performed a second time for about 7 to 12 cycles using a sample-barcoded 5' primer and a J-beta primer mix. TCRdb reprocessed the 5' RACE reads with MiXCR, giving one entry per CDR3 protein. The sample includes 850,000 to 950,000 distinct CDR3 sequences, around 26% of them seen just once. CDR1 and CDR2 (germline): MNHNS, SASEGT. The CDR3 is 12 residues long. These data come from a study of blood T cells in healthy people across ages. The rearrangement joins TRBV6-1 to TRBJ1-2; TRBD1 is a possible D gene (5 bases). The source material was blood. The sequence was obtained from a woman of 80 years or more in good health. The CDR3 coding sequence is TGTGTCAGCTGGACGATGGGACGCGGCTACACCTTC. This codes for CVSWTMGRGYTF.